The 26 T cell receptor beta chains below all came from one sample that was sequenced in a study of blood T cell repertoires in COVID-19. Data came from immunoSEQ multiplex PCR; TCRdb stores just in-frame clones and leaves some out. The table records 300,000 to 400,000 clones, roughly 90% of them present only once. Specimen: peripheral blood. The receptor source for this set is a woman in her 30s with COVID-19, enrolled during active disease.

The genes are TRBV2 and TRBJ2-2; 8 bases fit TRBD1. This CDR3 contains 16 residues. J lost 0 bases, V lost 6 bases, and 6 bases had no gene match. CDR1 is SNHLY and CDR2 is FYNNEI in the germline V gene. The DNA of the CDR3 is TGTGCCAGCAGAAGGGACAGGCCTGCGAACACCGGGGAGCTGTTTTTT. Translation gives CASRRDRPANTGELFF.

The chain joins TRBV7-9 to TRBJ2-5, with 8 nucleotides matching TRBD1. CDR3 size: 13 residues. The V gene end was trimmed by 5 bases and the J gene end by 5 bases; junction bases not matched to a gene: 4. Germline CDR1 and CDR2: SEHNR and FQNEAQ (reference sequence). The CDR3 reads CASSLSGGETQYF. The CDR3 DNA is TGTGCCAGCAGCCTCTCAGGGGGCGAGACCCAGTACTTC.

The J gene is TRBJ2-2, the V gene TRBV5-4; TRBD2 matches 11 bases. Germline V gene sequence: CDR1 SGHNT, CDR2 YYREEE (reference sequence). V gave up 4 bases and J gave up 5 bases; unmatched junction bases: 4. The CDR3 runs to 15 residues. As DNA, the CDR3 is TGTGCCAGCAGCACGGGACTAGCGGAAACCGGGGAGCTGTTTTTT. It specifies CASSTGLAETGELFF.

This chain joins TRBV10-1 and TRBJ2-2; maybe TRBD1 (6 bases). Germline assignment: CDR1 WNHNN and CDR2 SYGVQD (reference sequence). V lost 3 bases, J lost 0 bases, and 8 bases lay in between. The CDR3 is 15 amino acids. The CDR3 here is CASSDGTSNTGELFF. CDR3 sequence (DNA): TGCGCCAGCAGTGACGGGACATCGAACACCGGGGAGCTGTTTTTT.

This clone has at least ten counts. The chain joins TRBV30 to TRBJ2-7; TRBD2 might be the D (5 bases). The V gene lost 0 bases and the J gene lost 4 bases, with 10 bases spanning the gap. The length of the CDR3 is 13 residues. Per germline, CDR1 GTSNPN and CDR2 SVGIG (reference sequence). The CDR3 reads CAWSVGAVYEQYF. CDR3 sequence (DNA): TGTGCCTGGAGTGTTGGAGCGGTATACGAGCAGTACTTC.

About this clone: The sample holds other DNA sequences that translate to the same CDR3. The V call is TRBV19, the J call TRBJ1-2; 8 bases match TRBD1. CDR1 LNHDA and CDR2 SQIVND come from the germline V gene (reference sequence). The V and J ends lost 3 bases and 4 bases, in that order; junction bases with no gene match: 1. This CDR3 has 13 residues. The DNA for the CDR3 is TGTGCCAGTAGTATCGGACAGGGCTATGGCTACACCTTC. As protein: CASSIGQGYGYTF.

The chain employs TRBV5-6 and TRBJ2-3; 8 nucleotides line up with TRBD2. V lost 0 bases and J lost 6; bases outside the gene matches: 6. The length of the CDR3 is 15 residues. Germline CDR1 reads SGHDT; CDR2 reads YYEEEE. The CDR3 DNA reads TGTGCCAGCAGCTTGGTTGCGGCGGGAGGTGATACGCAGTATTTT. It encodes CASSLVAAGGDTQYF.

V is TRBV5-5 and J is TRBJ1-1; D ambiguous. This CDR3 is built from 15 residues. The V end was cut by 0 bases, the J end by 0 bases, with 9 bases between. Germline values: CDR1 SGHKS, CDR2 YYEKEE (reference sequence). CDR3 DNA sequence: TGTGCCAGCAGCTTGGTGGCACTAGTGAACACTGAAGCTTTCTTT. This sequence encodes CASSLVALVNTEAFF.

The chain is built from TRBV24-1 and TRBJ2-1; 11 nucleotides agree with TRBD2. With 4 bases clipped from V and 0 bases from J, the junction kept 13 bases outside the gene matches. The CDR3 consists of 20 residues. Germline V gene data show CDR1 as KGHDR and CDR2 as SFDVKD. CDR3 sequence: CATSEHPGLAVRTSYNEQFF. Written as DNA, the CDR3 is TGTGCCACCAGTGAACATCCGGGACTAGCGGTTCGTACCTCCTACAATGAGCAGTTCTTC.

A few counts support this clone. The chain employs TRBV2 and TRBJ2-5; D might be TRBD2 (6 bases). The CDR3 spans 13 residues. CDR1 is SNHLY, CDR2 FYNNEI, per germline. V was trimmed by 7 bases and J by 1 base, leaving 10 bases between them. The CDR3 DNA reads TGTGCCAGCACCCGGGGAGGCCAAGAGACCCAGTACTTC. Translated, it gives CASTRGGQETQYF.

This chain uses TRBV3-1 (or the pseudogene TRBV3-2) with TRBJ1-2; TRBD1 matches 7 bases. Germline assignment: CDR1 LGHDT and CDR2 YNNKEL (reference sequence). The trim removed 3 bases at V and 5 bases at J, leaving 9 bases unmatched. The CDR3 totals 15 residues. For the CDR3, the DNA is TGTGCCAGCAGCCAGTCCCTGACAGGGAGGTATGGCTACACCTTC. Translation: CASSQSLTGRYGYTF.

This chain links TRBV6-1 with TRBJ1-1; 9 nucleotides agree with TRBD1. V was clipped by 2 bases and J by 1 base; unmatched bases: 5. There are 16 residues in the CDR3. Germline V lookup: CDR1 MNHNS, CDR2 SASEGT. CDR3 region: CASSEKADRGNTEAFF. The CDR3 coding sequence is TGTGCCAGCAGTGAAAAGGCGGACAGGGGGAACACTGAAGCTTTCTTT.

This rearrangement joins TRBV7-2 to TRBJ1-1, with D unclear. The V end lost 6 bases, the J end lost 7 bases, and 18 bases lay between the germline ends. The germline V gene encodes CDR1 SGHTA and CDR2 FQGNSA. There are 14 residues in the CDR3. Here the CDR3 DNA reads TGTGCCAGCAGTACCCGGGGAACATGGGGTGAAGCTTTCTTT. This codes for CASSTRGTWGEAFF.

This clone was counted a single time. The V and J genes are TRBV19 and TRBJ2-3, with D hard to call. Between the trimmed V and J ends, which lost 3 bases and 4 bases, there was a span of 14 bases. The length of the CDR3 is 15 residues. Germline CDR1 LNHDA, CDR2 SQIVND (reference sequence). CDR3: CASSMWRQTADTQYF. As DNA, the CDR3 is TGTGCCAGTAGTATGTGGCGGCAGACGGCAGATACGCAGTATTTT.

This clone was recorded once. The chain has TRBV5-1 and TRBJ1-4; D is perhaps TRBD1 (5 bases). Germline lookup yields CDR1 SGHRS and CDR2 YFSETQ. V was clipped by 2 bases and J by 3 bases, with 11 bases between them. This CDR3 comprises 15 residues. The CDR3 region is CASSFGAGANEKLFF. CDR3 nucleotides: TGCGCCAGCAGCTTTGGGGCAGGTGCTAATGAAAAACTGTTTTTT.

V and J are TRBV7-9 and TRBJ1-3; a possible D gene is TRBD1 (6 bases). V was trimmed by 5 bases and J by 0 bases, leaving 14 bases between them. Germline lookup yields CDR1 SEHNR and CDR2 FQNEAQ (reference sequence). CDR3 length equals 16 residues. The DNA of the CDR3 is TGTGCCAGCAGCAGGAGGGGGGGTCTCTCTGGAAACACCATATATTTT. It is translated as CASSRRGGLSGNTIYF.

The sample holds one count of this clone. The V gene is TRBV2, the J gene TRBJ2-7; TRBD1 agrees at 8 bases. In germline, CDR1 is SNHLY, CDR2 FYNNEI. This CDR3 has 16 amino acids. The V segment lost 3 bases and the J segment 4 bases; nucleotides outside the gene matches: 11. CDR3 nucleotide sequence: TGTGCCAGCAGTGATCACGGCACAGGGGGAGATTACGAGCAGTACTTC. This codes for CASSDHGTGGDYEQYF.

This clone has just a few counts. The chain is built from TRBV28 and TRBJ1-2; TRBD1 is a possible D gene (6 bases). This CDR3 has 15 amino acids. V lost 4 bases and J 4 bases, leaving 16 bases between the germline ends. CDR1 is MDHEN and CDR2 is SYDVKM in the germline V gene. The CDR3 region has the DNA TGTGCCAGCAGTTCTCCTACAGGGAAGGGCTATGGCTACACCTTC. Amino acids: CASSSPTGKGYGYTF.

The V call is TRBV5-4, the J call TRBJ2-1; 7 positions agree with TRBD1. J gave up 8 bases and V 5 bases, and 10 bases lay outside the gene matches. CDR1 and CDR2 from the germline V gene are SGHNT and YYREEE (reference sequence). This CDR3 has 14 residues. The CDR3 DNA follows: TGTGCCAGCAGGTGGGACAGAAGGACATATGAGCAGTTCTTC. Translating it yields CASRWDRRTYEQFF.

V usage is TRBV4-1 and J usage is TRBJ1-1, with TRBD1 identical over 9 bases. The CDR3 loop spans 16 amino acids. The ends lost 1 base at V and 6 bases at J; junction bases unmatched: 9. Germline V gives CDR1 MGHRA, CDR2 YSYEKL. CDR3: CASSQGDGTGRAEAFF. The CDR3 region has the DNA TGCGCCAGCAGCCAAGGGGACGGGACAGGGCGCGCTGAAGCTTTCTTT.

Here the CDR3 DNA reads TGTGCCACCGGGGGTAGCGGATCCTCCTACGAGCAGTACTTC. Protein: CATGGSGSSYEQYF. The chain combines TRBV15 with TRBJ2-7; tentatively, D is TRBD2 (6 bases). Germline assignment: CDR1 LNHNV and CDR2 YYDKDF (reference sequence). Trimming removed 8 bases at V and 0 bases at J, with 14 bases between. The CDR3 loop spans 14 amino acids. The complete variable domain, with remaining parts taken from reference TRBV15 and TRBJ2-7, reads DAMVIQNPRYQVTQFGKPVTLSCSQTLNHNVMYWYQQKSSQAPKLLFHYYDKDFNNEADTPDNFQSRRPNTSFCFLDIRSPGLGDTAMYLCATGGSGSSYEQYFGPGTRLTVT.

The gene calls are TRBV28 and TRBJ1-2, with D hard to call. The CDR3 has 11 residues. Per germline, CDR1 MDHEN and CDR2 SYDVKM. V gave up 7 bases and J gave up 3 bases, with 6 bases separating them. CDR3 DNA sequence: TGTGCCAGCATCGGTGACTATGGCTACACCTTC. Protein: CASIGDYGYTF.

The genes are TRBV6-6 and TRBJ1-2; D unresolved. Germline V gene data show CDR1 as MNHNY and CDR2 as SVGAGI (reference sequence). The CDR3 loop spans 13 amino acids. V lost 8 bases to trimming and J lost 2 bases, with 12 bases between them. Here the CDR3 DNA reads TGTGCCAGCGCCCTCGGGGTGAACTATGGCTACACCTTC. Translating it yields CASALGVNYGYTF.

This chain joins TRBV29-1 and TRBJ1-1, with 7 bases fitting TRBD1. The germline gives CDR1 SQVTM, CDR2 ANQGSEA. The CDR3 consists of 16 residues. V lost 7 bases to trimming and J lost 0 bases; unmatched junction nucleotides: 14. The CDR3 protein is CSGWDRSLFMNTEAFF. DNA for the CDR3: TGCAGCGGTTGGGACAGAAGCCTTTTCATGAACACTGAAGCTTTCTTT. Together with reference TRBV29-1 and TRBJ1-1, the CDR3 gives the full variable domain: SAVISQKPSRDICQRGTSLTIQCQVDSQVTMMFWYRQQPGQSLTLIATANQGSEATYESGFVIDKFPISRPNLTFSTLTVSNMSPEDSSIYLCSGWDRSLFMNTEAFFGQGTRLTVV.

This clone was found once. This chain links TRBV4-2 with TRBJ2-7; tentative D call: TRBD1 (6 bases). Germline values: CDR1 LGHNA, CDR2 YNFKEQ. The CDR3 runs 15 residues. V was cut by 2 bases and J by 3 bases, with 14 bases left in between. Written as DNA, the CDR3 is TGTGCCAGCAGCCAAAACAGGGCCAATCTCTACGAGCAGTACTTC. This codes for CASSQNRANLYEQYF.

About this clone: Mismatch with germline at one junction end may stem from a read error. This chain joins TRBV7-8 and TRBJ2-7; TRBD1 is a possible D gene (5 bases). Germline-derived CDR1 and CDR2 are SGHVS and FQNEAQ. The CDR3 sequence is 10 residues long. Here the CDR3 reads CASSLNRINF. Written as DNA, the CDR3 is TGTGCCAGCAGCTTAAACAGGATTAACTTC.